The 27 T cell receptor beta chains presented below share a single source sample, sequenced in a study of blood T cell repertoires in COVID-19. Here immunoSEQ multiplex PCR was the method, and the copy in TCRdb shows in-frame clones only, minus some. The sample lists about 210,000 clones, roughly four fifths occurring once. The sample comprised peripheral blood. These receptors originate from a woman aged 40 to 50 with active or convalescent COVID-19.

The chain couples TRBV6-5 to TRBJ2-7, with 10 bases that match TRBD1. This CDR3 spans 13 amino acids. J gave up 5 bases and V 6 bases, and 4 bases lay outside the gene matches. In germline, CDR1 is MNHEY, CDR2 SVGAGI. Here the CDR3 DNA reads TGTGCCAGCAGGAGACAGGGGGCCGACGAGCAGTACTTC. Its translation: CASRRQGADEQYF.

The gene calls are TRBV5-4 and TRBJ2-5, with 8 bases aligning to TRBD2. Unmatched junction bases numbered 12, after V lost 4 bases and J lost 4 bases. CDR3 length: 16 residues. In germline, CDR1 is SGHNT, CDR2 YYREEE (reference sequence). The CDR3 is CASSGPPGRGGETQYF. For the CDR3, the DNA is TGTGCCAGCAGCGGGCCCCCGGGACGGGGGGGAGAGACCCAGTACTTC.

V usage is TRBV14 and J usage is TRBJ2-7, with 9 bases identical to TRBD2. This CDR3 contains 15 residues. J gave up 2 bases and V 4 bases, and 6 bases lay outside the gene matches. CDR1 is SGHDN and CDR2 is FVKESK in the germline V gene. The DNA of the CDR3 is TGTGCCAGCAGCCGGTCTAGCGGGGAAACCTACGAGCAGTACTTC. Translated, it gives CASSRSSGETYEQYF.

The gene calls are TRBV6-1 and TRBJ1-3; unclear D gene. Germline assignment: CDR1 MNHNS and CDR2 SASEGT. Trimming removed 8 bases from V and 0 bases from J, with 8 bases in between. The CDR3 has 13 amino acids. The CDR3 sequence is CASRVLSGNTIYF. CDR3 DNA: TGTGCCAGCCGGGTTCTCTCTGGAAACACCATATATTTT.

A single count supports this clone. The gene calls are TRBV6-5 and TRBJ2-1; tentative D call: TRBD1 (6 bases). The germline gives CDR1 MNHEY, CDR2 SVGAGI. V dropped 5 bases and J dropped 2 bases, with 13 bases sitting between them. This CDR3 has 15 residues. The CDR3 loop reads CASSPEGEAYNEQFF. DNA for the CDR3: TGTGCCAGCAGTCCCGAGGGGGAAGCCTACAATGAGCAGTTCTTC.

The V gene is TRBV5-8, the J gene TRBJ1-5; TRBD1 matches at 7 bases. The CDR3 is 13 residues long. The V segment lost 4 bases and the J segment 6 bases; nucleotides outside the gene matches: 4. Germline CDR1 reads SGHTS; CDR2 reads YDEGEE. CDR3 DNA sequence: TGTGCCAGCAGCGACGACAGGGCTCAGCCCCAGCATTTT. Amino acid sequence: CASSDDRAQPQHF. The complete variable domain, with remaining parts taken from reference TRBV5-8 and TRBJ1-5, reads EAGVTQSPTHLIKTRGQQATLRCSPISGHTSVYWYQQALGLGLQFLLWYDEGEERNRGNFPPRFSGRQFPNYSSELNVNALELEDSALYLCASSDDRAQPQHFGDGTRLSIL.

This clone was observed many times. The V and J genes are TRBV2 and TRBJ2-2, with 9 nucleotides matching TRBD1. The CDR3 covers 14 residues. With V trimmed by 8 bases and J by 4 bases, 5 bases remained unmatched. The germline V gene encodes CDR1 SNHLY and CDR2 FYNNEI. CDR3 region: CASGQGLITGELFF. The CDR3 DNA reads as TGTGCCAGCGGACAGGGGTTGATCACCGGGGAGCTGTTTTTT.

The chain links TRBV19 to TRBJ1-4; D unclear. CDR3 size: 17 residues. Between the trimmed V and J ends, which lost 1 base and 3 bases, there was a span of 15 bases. Germline V CDR1 and CDR2: LNHDA, SQIVND (reference sequence). DNA for the CDR3: TGTGCCAGTAGTATAGTAGAGGGCCCTGGGGCTAATGAAAAACTGTTTTTT. Protein product: CASSIVEGPGANEKLFF.

This chain uses TRBV28 with TRBJ1-5; 10 bases agree with TRBD1. V was pared by 7 bases and J by 6 bases, with 9 bases of the junction left unmatched. The CDR3 has 15 amino acids. CDR1 and CDR2 from the germline V gene are MDHEN and SYDVKM. CDR3: CASTLGQGYRQPQHF. The CDR3 DNA reads TGTGCCAGCACCCTGGGACAGGGGTATCGTCAGCCCCAGCATTTT.

This chain connects TRBV5-1 to TRBJ1-1; possibly TRBD1 for D (6 bases). With 5 bases removed from V and 1 base from J, the gap between germline ends came to 12 bases. Germline V CDR1 and CDR2: SGHRS, YFSETQ. This CDR3 spans 14 amino acids. CDR3 loop: CASSGRGENTEAFF. CDR3 DNA: TGCGCCAGCAGTGGGAGGGGGGAGAACACTGAAGCTTTCTTT.

This clone showed up just a few times. This chain uses TRBV2 with TRBJ2-1; 7 nucleotides line up with TRBD1. CDR1 is SNHLY, CDR2 FYNNEI, per germline. There are 15 residues in the CDR3. V lost 5 bases, J lost 4 bases, and 8 bases stayed unmatched. As DNA, the CDR3 is TGTGCCAGCAGTTTCGACAGGGTATCATACAATGAGCAGTTCTTC. It specifies CASSFDRVSYNEQFF.

The genes are TRBV6-5 and TRBJ2-3; 7 nucleotides line up with TRBD1. This CDR3 has 15 residues. Germline V CDR1 and CDR2: MNHEY, SVGAGI. Losses at the gene ends were 6 bases for V and 3 bases for J; bases not matched to a gene: 9. CDR3 in amino acids: CASSRQGQGTDTQYF. The CDR3 region has the DNA TGTGCCAGCAGCCGACAGGGCCAAGGAACAGATACGCAGTATTTT.

The CDR3 is CASSSGGTGLGPEAFF. CDR3 coding DNA: TGCGCCAGCAGCTCCGGGGGGACGGGCTTGGGGCCTGAAGCTTTCTTT. V and J are TRBV5-1 and TRBJ1-1; possibly TRBD1 for D (5 bases). CDR1 is SGHRS and CDR2 is YFSETQ in the germline V gene. The CDR3 contains 16 residues. V lost 3 bases, J lost 6 bases, and 21 bases lay in between.

The gene calls are TRBV4-3 and TRBJ1-1; D remains ambiguous. Germline values: CDR1 LGHNA, CDR2 YSLEER. The CDR3 is made up of 19 amino acids. Trimming took off 0 bases at V and 0 bases at J, with 20 bases between the two ends. The DNA of the CDR3 is TGCGCCAGCAGCCAAGATCTCAACCGACGGGGAGGCCTGAACACTGAAGCTTTCTTT. Translation gives CASSQDLNRRGGLNTEAFF.

The V call is TRBV11-2, the J call TRBJ1-5, with D hard to call. In germline, CDR1 is SGHAT, CDR2 FQNNGV. V dropped 5 bases and J dropped 4 bases, with 15 bases sitting between them. The CDR3 totals 15 residues. The CDR3 DNA reads as TGTGCCAGCAGCGGCCAGACGGGGAGGAATCAGCCCCAGCATTTT. Encoded protein: CASSGQTGRNQPQHF.

The chain couples TRBV30 to TRBJ1-4; D remains unclear. The CDR3 spans 13 residues. Germline V CDR1 and CDR2: GTSNPN, SVGIG (reference sequence). Deletions cut 3 bases from V and 8 bases from J, with 13 bases between. For the CDR3, the DNA is TGTGCCTGGAGGTGGGCCCTCAAGGAAAAACTGTTTTTT. Translated: CAWRWALKEKLFF.

To note about this clone: A junction boundary mismatches the germline segment, possibly from a read error. The chain uses TRBV28 and TRBJ2-7; 11 nucleotides line up with TRBD1. The CDR3 loop spans 11 amino acids. Germline V CDR1 and CDR2: MDHEN, SYDVKM. CDR3 DNA: TGTGCCAGCAGTAGGGGACAGGGGGACGCATTC. Translating it yields CASSRGQGDAF.

This clone was recorded a few times. The rearrangement uses TRBV2 and TRBJ2-2; a possible D gene is TRBD2 (6 bases). The CDR3 has 12 residues. Per germline, CDR1 SNHLY and CDR2 FYNNEI. Between the trimmed V and J ends, which lost 6 bases and 13 bases, there was a span of 15 bases. The chain's CDR3 is CASSPTRGWLFF. The CDR3 region has the DNA TGTGCCAGCAGCCCGACTAGGGGCTGGCTGTTTTTT.

V and J are TRBV4-3 and TRBJ2-1, with 8 bases aligning to TRBD2. The J segment lost 3 bases and the V segment lost 1 base, leaving 14 bases of the junction unmatched. This CDR3 spans 19 amino acids. Germline loops: CDR1 LGHNA, CDR2 YSLEER. The CDR3 sequence is CASSQVAPPRGGFYNEQFF. CDR3 coding DNA: TGCGCCAGCAGCCAAGTAGCCCCGCCCCGGGGGGGCTTCTACAATGAGCAGTTCTTC.

The rearrangement joins TRBV6-5 to TRBJ1-2; D call uncertain. The CDR3 is 14 residues long. The ends were cut back, 6 bases at V and 8 bases at J, with 19 bases in the middle. Germline V gives CDR1 MNHEY, CDR2 SVGAGI. The CDR3 DNA reads as TGTGCCAGCAGAACCCCCCGAGGGAACAAAGGCTACACCTTC. Translating gives CASRTPRGNKGYTF.

This clone occurred once. This sequence joins TRBV7-2 and TRBJ2-1; 9 bases are shared with TRBD2. This CDR3 has 15 amino acids. Trimming at V came to 7 bases and at J to 7 bases, leaving 11 bases not matched to a gene. Germline CDR1 reads SGHTA; CDR2 reads FQGNSA. CDR3 sequence (DNA): TGTGCCAGCATCCCAGCGGGGGGATCTACAAATGAGCAGTTCTTC. This codes for CASIPAGGSTNEQFF.

V and J are TRBV12-5 and TRBJ2-7; 8 positions agree with TRBD2. V gave up 4 bases and J gave up 3 bases; unmatched junction bases: 11. Per the germline V gene, CDR1 is LGHNT and CDR2 is FRNRAP. The CDR3 covers 16 residues. CDR3 amino acids: CASGSPEVAGHYEQYF. CDR3 nucleotides: TGTGCTAGTGGTTCCCCCGAAGTAGCGGGGCACTACGAGCAGTACTTC.

The V gene is TRBV11-3, the J gene TRBJ2-1; D may be TRBD2 (5 bases). V was trimmed by 0 bases and J by 2 bases, leaving 11 bases between them. This CDR3 region has 16 residues. The germline V gene encodes CDR1 SGHNT and CDR2 YENEEA. The CDR3 sequence is CASSLDPAAAYNEQFF. The CDR3 nucleotides read TGTGCCAGCAGCTTAGACCCAGCGGCAGCCTACAATGAGCAGTTCTTC. The complete variable domain, with remaining parts taken from reference TRBV11-3 and TRBJ2-1, reads EAGVVQSPRYKIIEKKQPVAFWCNPISGHNTLYWYLQNLGQGPELLIRYENEEAVDDSQLPKDRFSAERLKGVDSTLKIQPAELGDSAVYLCASSLDPAAAYNEQFFGPGTRLTVL.

This clone was counted between two and nine times. The chain uses TRBV2 and TRBJ1-5; D ambiguous. Trimming cost V 2 bases and J 6 bases, with 14 bases left between them. Germline CDR1 SNHLY, CDR2 FYNNEI. The CDR3 loop spans 15 amino acids. The CDR3 reads CASSERTASVQPQHF. DNA of the CDR3: TGTGCCAGCAGTGAACGGACGGCTAGCGTTCAGCCCCAGCATTTT.

This rearrangement joins TRBV5-6 to TRBJ2-7; 7 bases are a match to TRBD2. CDR1 and CDR2 (germline): SGHDT, YYEEEE. The ends lost 4 bases at V and 2 bases at J; junction bases unmatched: 12. The CDR3 contains 16 residues. The CDR3 region has the DNA TGTGCCAGCAGCCGGGTTGGGAGGGAGGACACCTACGAGCAGTACTTC. Its protein is CASSRVGREDTYEQYF. Full variable domain (remainder filled in from reference TRBV5-6 and TRBJ2-7): DAGVTQSPTHLIKTRGQQVTLRCSPKSGHDTVSWYQQALGQGPQFIFQYYEEEERQRGNFPDRFSGHQFPNYSSELNVNALLLGDSALYLCASSRVGREDTYEQYFGPGTRLTVT.

CDR3 sequence (DNA): TGTGCCAGCAGTGAAAGCGGGGAGACCCAGTACTTC. This encodes CASSESGETQYF. The chain joins TRBV2 to TRBJ2-5; D might be TRBD2 (6 bases). This CDR3 is 12 amino acids long. CDR1 is SNHLY, CDR2 FYNNEI, per germline. Trimming removed 2 bases at V and 5 bases at J, with 6 bases between.

V usage is TRBV5-5 and J usage is TRBJ1-5, with D possibly TRBD1 on 5 matching bases. The CDR3 is 16 amino acids. Germline V gene data show CDR1 as SGHKS and CDR2 as YYEKEE (reference sequence). V lost 1 base to trimming and J lost 4 bases, with 15 bases between them. The CDR3 reads CASSLWQGSRNQPQHF. The CDR3 DNA follows: TGTGCCAGCAGCTTGTGGCAGGGATCCAGAAATCAGCCCCAGCATTTT.